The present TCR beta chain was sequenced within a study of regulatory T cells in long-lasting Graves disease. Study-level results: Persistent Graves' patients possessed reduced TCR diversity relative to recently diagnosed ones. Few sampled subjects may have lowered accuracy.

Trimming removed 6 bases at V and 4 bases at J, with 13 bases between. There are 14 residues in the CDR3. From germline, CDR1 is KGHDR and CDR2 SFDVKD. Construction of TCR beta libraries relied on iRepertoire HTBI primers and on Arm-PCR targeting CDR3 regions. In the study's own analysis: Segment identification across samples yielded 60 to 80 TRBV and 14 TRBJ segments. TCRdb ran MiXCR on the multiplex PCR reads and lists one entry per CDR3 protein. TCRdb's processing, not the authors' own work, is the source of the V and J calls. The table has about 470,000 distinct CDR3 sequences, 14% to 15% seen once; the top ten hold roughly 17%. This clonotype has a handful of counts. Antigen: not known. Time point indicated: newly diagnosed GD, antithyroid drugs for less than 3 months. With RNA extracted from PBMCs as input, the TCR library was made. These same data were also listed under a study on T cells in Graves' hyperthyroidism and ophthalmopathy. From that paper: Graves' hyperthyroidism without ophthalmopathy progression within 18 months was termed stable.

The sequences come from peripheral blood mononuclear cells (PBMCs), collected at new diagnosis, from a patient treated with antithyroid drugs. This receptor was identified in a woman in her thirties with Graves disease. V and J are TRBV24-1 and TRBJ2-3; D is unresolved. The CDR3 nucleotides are TGTGCCACCAGTCCTCCCCTCGACGCAGATACGCAGTATTTT. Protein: CATSPPLDADTQYF.